These T cell receptor beta chains were read from a single sample in a study of shared clonotypes between healthy human individuals. The repertoire was sequenced with immunoSEQ multiplex PCR; TCRdb's copy has only in-frame clones and lacks some. This sample carries some 2,000,000 clones, about 94% of them seen once, and the ten largest clones take roughly 0.13%. Sequencing input: naive CD4+ T cells sorted from blood. The receptors stem from a man between 18 and 35 years old in good health. Each CDR3 is given with its conserved first and last residue. The D gene is left open where the match is weak. The size of a clone is reported for some rows only, either as once, few or many, or as a class for expanded clones.

>-|TRBD1|TRBJ2-5|TRBV7-9
TGTGCCAGCAGCTTTGGGGACAGGGAAACCCAAGAGACCCAGTACTTC
CASSFGDRETQETQYF
>-|-|TRBJ1-2|TRBV27
TGTGCCAGCAAGCAAAGGACAGACAACTATGGCTACACCTTC
CASKQRTDNYGYTF
>-|-|TRBJ2-6|TRBV7-2
TGTGCCAGCAGCTCCAGGTCCAGGGCCTCTGGGGCCAACGTCCTGACTTTC
CASSSRSRASGANVLTF
>-|TRBD2|TRBJ2-3|TRBV6-5
TGTGCCAGCAGTTACTCGAGGCGGGGGACCACAGATACGCAGTATTTT
CASSYSRRGTTDTQYF
>-|-|TRBJ2-3|TRBV10-3
TGTGCCATCAGTAACACAGATACGCAGTATTTT
CAISNTDTQYF
>-|TRBD1|TRBJ1-2|TRBV7-9
TGTGCCAGCAGCTTCGGACAGGGAACTAACTATGGCTACACCTTC
CASSFGQGTNYGYTF
>-|-|TRBJ2-6|TRBV7-8
TGTGCCAGCAGGGAGGCTGGTGGGGCCAACGTCCTGACTTTC
CASREAGGANVLTF
>few|-|TRBJ1-1|TRBV30
TGTGCCTCTTCCCAGGGTGCGACTGAAGCTTTCTTT
CASSQGATEAFF
>few|-|TRBJ2-5|TRBV6-5
TGTGCCAGCAGTTACTCAGAGACCCAGTACTTC
CASSYSETQYF
>-|TRBD1|TRBJ1-2|TRBV6-5
TGTGCCAGCAACCTCCGACAGGGGGGTGGCTACACCTTC
CASNLRQGGGYTF
>-|-|TRBJ2-2|TRBV4-3
TGCGCCAGCAGCCAAGTAAGCAGGAACACCGGGGAGCTGTTTTTT
CASSQVSRNTGELFF
>-|-|TRBJ1-6|TRBV5-1
TGCGCCAGCAGGGAGGGTATTGATTCACCCCTCCACTTT
CASREGIDSPLHF
>-|TRBD1|TRBJ2-7|TRBV5-1
TGCGCCAGCAGCTCCCGGGACAGGGGTTCCTACGAGCAGTACTTC
CASSSRDRGSYEQYF
>-|TRBD1|TRBJ1-2|TRBV10-3
TGTGCCATCCCGGGAGGGACAGGGGCCTATGGCTACACCTTC
CAIPGGTGAYGYTF
>-|TRBD2|TRBJ2-1|TRBV28
TGTGCCAGTCTCCCCGCCCCGGGAAGCGGGAGCTACAATGAGCAGTTCTTC
CASLPAPGSGSYNEQFF
>-|-|TRBJ2-5|TRBV10-1
TGCGCCAGCAGTGAGGTCCAGGGTAACTTCCAAGAGACCCAGTACTTC
CASSEVQGNFQETQYF
>-|-|TRBJ2-7|TRBV5-1
TGCGCCAGCAGCGAAGCCCTTTCAGGGGAGCAGTACTTC
CASSEALSGEQYF
>-|-|TRBJ2-7|TRBV19
TGTGCCACCACCACCGGGGGATCCTACGAGCAGTACTTC
CATTTGGSYEQYF
>-|-|TRBJ2-3|TRBV5-4
TGTGCCAGCAGCTTGGTTAGCGGAACCTTCACAGATACGCAGTATTTT
CASSLVSGTFTDTQYF
>-|-|TRBJ1-4|TRBV6-6
TGTGCCAGCAGGGTTTCTAATGAAAAACTGTTTTTT
CASRVSNEKLFF
>-|-|TRBJ2-5|TRBV19
TGTGCCAGTAGTGGAGGGGGGGTCTTCCAAGAGACCCAGTACTTC
CASSGGGVFQETQYF
>-|-|TRBJ1-6|TRBV19
TGTGCCAGTAGTATAGGCGGCAGGGCCCTACTTGGTAATTCACCCCTCCACTTT
CASSIGGRALLGNSPLHF
>-|-|TRBJ1-5|TRBV2
TGTGCCAGCAGTACACAACCGCGTCAGGGGCCCCAGCATTTT
CASSTQPRQGPQHF
>-|-|TRBJ1-1|TRBV19
TGTGCCAGTAGCTACAGGGCTAACACTGAAGCTTTCTTT
CASSYRANTEAFF
>-|-|TRBJ2-3|TRBV6-6
TGTGCCAGCTCTAGGGGGGGTTCCACAGATACGCAGTATTTT
CASSRGGSTDTQYF
>-|-|TRBJ1-6|TRBV9
TGTGCCAGCAGTGCACGAGGCAATGATTCACCCCTCCACTTT
CASSARGNDSPLHF
>-|-|TRBJ2-3|TRBV11-2
TGTGCCAGCAGCCAAGTTATCCCTAGTAGCCGCACAGATACGCAGTATTTT
CASSQVIPSSRTDTQYF
>once|-|TRBJ2-7|TRBV23-1
TGCGCCAGCAGTCCAACAGTCTCCTACGAGCAGTACTTC
CASSPTVSYEQYF
>-|TRBD1|TRBJ1-1|TRBV6-1
TGTGCCAGCAGTGGGGACAGGGGGGAATTGGCTTTCTTT
CASSGDRGELAFF
>-|TRBD1|TRBJ2-2|TRBV2
TGTGCCAGCAGTGAAGGAGGGACAGGGCGAACCGGGGAGCTGTTTTTT
CASSEGGTGRTGELFF
>-|-|TRBJ2-7|TRBV6-4
TGTGCCAGCAGTGGGCTCTCCTCCTACGAGCAGTACTTC
CASSGLSSYEQYF
>-|TRBD2|TRBJ2-1|TRBV7-2
TGTGCCAGCAGCCAGACTAGCGGGGGATACAATGAGCAGTTCTTC
CASSQTSGGYNEQFF
>-|-|TRBJ1-1|TRBV10-3
TGTGCCATCTCGGGTGGACAGCTTAATTCAAACACTGAAGCTTTCTTT
CAISGGQLNSNTEAFF
>once|-|TRBJ1-6|TRBV9
TGTGCCAGCAGCGTAGGTCAGGAAGGAAATTCACCCCTCCACTTT
CASSVGQEGNSPLHF
>-|-|TRBJ1-2|TRBV6-1
TGTGCCAGCAGGCTAGGGGAAAGTACCGGCTATGGCTACACCTTC
CASRLGESTGYGYTF
>-|-|TRBJ1-3|TRBV6-5
TGTGCCAGCAGTTACGGCCTCAGCTCTGGAAACACCATATATTTT
CASSYGLSSGNTIYF
>-|-|TRBJ2-7|TRBV19
TGTGCCAGTAGTATAGGTGCTGGGCTGAGCTACGAGCAGTACTTC
CASSIGAGLSYEQYF
>-|-|TRBJ1-2|TRBV10-3
TGTGCCATCAGTGATGGGAATCCTAACTATGGCTACACCTTC
CAISDGNPNYGYTF
>-|-|TRBJ2-3|TRBV6-5
TGTGCCAGCAGTTACGGGACCCAAACAGATACGCAGTATTTT
CASSYGTQTDTQYF
>-|TRBD1|TRBJ2-7|TRBV30
TGTGCCTGGCTGGGGGACAGGGACAACCACGAGCAGTACTTC
CAWLGDRDNHEQYF
>-|-|TRBJ1-2|TRBV10-3
TGTGCCATCACTGGGGGGTATGGCTACACCTTC
CAITGGYGYTF